This T cell receptor (beta chain) was identified during a study of Graves' ophthalmopathy and Graves' hyperthyroidism. The authors amplified TCR beta CDR3 regions, and they did so from RNA transcripts for repertoire sequencing. RT-PCR in the first round used HTBI primers; a second-round multiplex PCR followed. Using its own MiXCR run on the multiplex PCR reads, TCRdb lists one record per CDR3 protein. Seen here are 650,000 to 800,000 distinct CDR3 sequences, approximately 39% observed once, and the top ten hold 3% to 4%. Trimming stripped 4 bases from V and 0 bases from J, with 17 bases between. This CDR3 has 17 residues. Germline V lookup: CDR1 KGHDR, CDR2 SFDVKD. The PBMCs originated from more than 8 ml of fresh peripheral blood.

The material sequenced was peripheral blood. This sequence originates from an adult man with Graves' ophthalmopathy. The V and J genes are TRBV24-1 and TRBJ2-5; D tentatively reads TRBD1 or TRBD2 (5 bases each). The CDR3 loop reads CATSDLVFGAYQETQYF. CDR3 nucleotides: TGTGCCACCAGTGACCTCGTGTTCGGGGCATACCAAGAGACCCAGTACTTC.